Listed below are T cell receptor beta chains from one sample, sequenced in a study of Tregs in tolerant kidney transplant recipients. Data came from immunoSEQ multiplex PCR; TCRdb stores just in-frame clones and leaves some out. The data contain about 110,000 clones, around 91% of them seen just once; the ten biggest clones take up 0.34%. Sequences were derived from CD4+ T cells from blood, sampled before the transplant. The receptors were sampled from a human donor who received a combined kidney and bone marrow transplant. The CDR3 runs from the conserved cysteine through the conserved F or W. The D gene is left open where the match is weak. Expanded clones get a size class; other rows say once, few or many, or leave the size out.

clone size,D gene,V gene,J gene,CDR3 protein,CDR3 DNA
NA,TRBD2,TRBV5-1,TRBJ2-2,CASSLAAGGANTGELFF,TGCGCCAGCAGCTTGGCCGCCGGGGGGGCGAACACCGGGGAGCTGTTTTTT
NA,NA,TRBV5-8,TRBJ2-7,CASSPRGSYHEQYF,TGTGCCAGCAGCCCCCGGGGGAGTTACCACGAGCAGTACTTC
NA,TRBD2,TRBV19,TRBJ2-1,CASSIVALAGVSVQQFF,TGTGCCAGTAGTATAGTGGCCCTAGCGGGGGTTTCGGTCCAGCAGTTCTTC
few,NA,TRBV20-1,TRBJ2-7,CSASSDYEQYF,TGCAGTGCTAGTAGTGACTACGAGCAGTACTTC
few,NA,TRBV7-8,TRBJ1-6,CASSLAAAVGSIPLHF,TGTGCCAGCAGCTTAGCGGCGGCAGTCGGCTCGATACCCCTCCACTTT
NA,NA,TRBV7-2,TRBJ2-1,CASSLRQGGNEQFF,TGTGCCAGCAGCTTACGGCAGGGTGGGAATGAGCAGTTCTTC
few,NA,TRBV6-5,TRBJ1-1,CASHRGGTEAFF,TGTGCCAGCCACAGAGGAGGCACTGAAGCTTTCTTT
NA,TRBD2,TRBV4-2,TRBJ2-1,CASSQEQRGVQFF,TGTGCCAGCAGCCAAGAACAGCGGGGGGTGCAGTTCTTC
NA,NA,TRBV13,TRBJ1-1,CASSLGAAGGGEAFF,TGTGCCAGCAGCTTAGGCGCGGCGGGGGGCGGGGAGGCTTTCTTT
once,NA,TRBV19,TRBJ1-2,CASSIRQLYANYGYTF,TGTGCCAGTAGTATTCGACAGCTATATGCTAACTATGGCTACACCTTC
NA,TRBD1,TRBV28,TRBJ1-1,CASSFPGTGAEAFF,TGTGCCAGCAGTTTTCCCGGGACAGGGGCTGAAGCTTTCTTT
once,NA,TRBV5-1,TRBJ1-2,CASSAGGSANYGYTF,TGCGCCAGCAGCGCTGGCGGATCGGCTAACTATGGCTACACCTTC
NA,NA,TRBV6-1,TRBJ1-3,CASSGGDVRNTIYF,TGTGCCAGCAGTGGGGGGGACGTAAGGAACACCATATATTTT
NA,TRBD2,TRBV10-3,TRBJ2-6,CAISEAGGSGANVLTF,TGTGCCATCAGTGAGGCGGGGGGGTCTGGGGCCAACGTCCTGACTTTC
NA,NA,TRBV15,TRBJ1-1,CATSRPLSGTSNTEAFF,TGTGCCACCAGCAGACCCCTATCCGGGACTTCGAACACTGAAGCTTTCTTT
NA,NA,TRBV12-5,TRBJ2-5,CASGLDPADAQETQYF,TGTGCTAGTGGTTTGGACCCCGCGGATGCCCAAGAGACCCAGTACTTC
NA,NA,TRBV18,TRBJ2-6,CASSPSSGANVLTF,TGTGCCAGCTCCCCTAGCTCTGGGGCCAACGTCCTGACTTTC
NA,NA,TRBV21-1,TRBJ2-2,CASSLPGQGIGTGELFF,TGTGCCAGCAGCTTACCGGGACAGGGTATCGGTACCGGGGAGCTGTTTTTT
NA,NA,TRBV7-9,TRBJ2-7,CASSLEQGGYEQYF,TGTGCCAGCAGCTTAGAACAGGGTGGCTACGAGCAGTACTTC
once,TRBD1,TRBV4-1,TRBJ1-6,CASSQDWDRGNSPLHF,TGCGCCAGCAGCCAGGATTGGGACAGGGGTAATTCACCCCTCCACTTT
NA,NA,TRBV5-1,TRBJ2-5,CASSLGAAGAPQYF,TGCGCCAGCAGCCTAGGGGCCGCAGGGGCGCCCCAGTACTTC
NA,TRBD1,TRBV7-7,TRBJ1-1,CASSPRPGTGNEDTEAFF,TGTGCCAGCAGCCCACGCCCCGGGACAGGGAATGAGGACACTGAAGCTTTCTTT
NA,TRBD1,TRBV2,TRBJ2-2,CASLNRGDTGELFF,TGTGCCAGCCTCAACAGGGGCGACACCGGGGAGCTGTTTTTT
NA,TRBD2,TRBV7-2,TRBJ2-1,CASSLTSGGSYNEQFF,TGTGCCAGCAGCCTCACTAGCGGGGGCTCCTACAATGAGCAGTTCTTC
NA,NA,TRBV7-2,TRBJ1-5,CASSPTDRLQNQPQHF,TGTGCCAGCAGCCCGACCGACAGGTTACAAAATCAGCCCCAGCATTTT
NA,NA,TRBV27,TRBJ1-1,CASSTPQGGEAFF,TGTGCCAGCAGTACGCCACAGGGCGGCGAAGCTTTCTTT
once,TRBD2,TRBV13,TRBJ2-1,CASSLVPPGLNYNEQFF,TGTGCCAGCAGCTTAGTGCCCCCGGGACTAAACTACAATGAGCAGTTCTTC
once,TRBD2,TRBV6-5,TRBJ2-3,CASTSMGIPGLESYF,TGTGCCAGCACCTCTATGGGGATCCCGGGACTAGAATCGTATTTT
NA,TRBD1,TRBV7-9,TRBJ1-1,CASRPRDRGRSNTEAFF,TGTGCCAGCAGACCCCGGGACAGGGGAAGGTCGAACACTGAAGCTTTCTTT
NA,TRBD1,TRBV11-2,TRBJ2-7,CASSSSDRGRWSGAYEQYF,TGTGCCAGCAGCTCCTCCGACAGGGGGCGCTGGTCTGGCGCCTACGAGCAGTACTTC
NA,NA,TRBV1,TRBJ1-1,CTSSQARHRWQGVEAFF,TGCACCAGCAGCCAAGCCCGCCACCGGTGGCAGGGGGTTGAAGCTTTCTTT
NA,NA,TRBV19,TRBJ1-1,CASSNRQNTEAFF,TGTGCCAGTAGTAACAGACAGAACACTGAAGCTTTCTTT
NA,NA,TRBV6-6,TRBJ2-7,CASSYSGTPYEQYF,TGTGCCAGCAGTTACTCCGGGACACCTTACGAGCAGTACTTC
NA,TRBD1,TRBV13,TRBJ1-2,CASSRQGETGSYTF,TGTGCCAGCAGCCGTCAGGGGGAAACGGGTTCCTACACCTTC
few,NA,TRBV5-5,TRBJ2-5,CASSLKGQGETQYF,TGTGCCAGCAGCTTGAAGGGGCAGGGAGAGACCCAGTACTTC
NA,TRBD2,TRBV19,TRBJ2-2,CASSMGGKPNTGELFF,TGTGCCAGTAGTATGGGGGGGAAACCGAACACCGGGGAGCTGTTTTTT
NA,TRBD1,TRBV7-8,TRBJ2-7,CASSADRGVSYEQYF,TGTGCCAGCAGCGCTGACAGGGGTGTCTCCTACGAGCAGTACTTC
NA,NA,TRBV6-5,TRBJ2-1,CASSPRGVYNEQFF,TGTGCCAGCAGTCCCAGGGGGGTCTACAATGAGCAGTTCTTC
NA,NA,TRBV18,TRBJ1-6,CASSPQAVSSPLHF,TGTGCCAGCTCACCACAGGCGGTTAGCTCACCCCTCCACTTT
few,NA,TRBV9,TRBJ2-7,CASSEGDGHEQYF,TGTGCCAGCAGCGAGGGGGATGGCCACGAGCAGTACTTC
once,TRBD1,TRBV27,TRBJ2-7,CASRDRGGSYEQYF,TGTGCCAGCCGGGACAGGGGTGGATCCTACGAGCAGTACTTC